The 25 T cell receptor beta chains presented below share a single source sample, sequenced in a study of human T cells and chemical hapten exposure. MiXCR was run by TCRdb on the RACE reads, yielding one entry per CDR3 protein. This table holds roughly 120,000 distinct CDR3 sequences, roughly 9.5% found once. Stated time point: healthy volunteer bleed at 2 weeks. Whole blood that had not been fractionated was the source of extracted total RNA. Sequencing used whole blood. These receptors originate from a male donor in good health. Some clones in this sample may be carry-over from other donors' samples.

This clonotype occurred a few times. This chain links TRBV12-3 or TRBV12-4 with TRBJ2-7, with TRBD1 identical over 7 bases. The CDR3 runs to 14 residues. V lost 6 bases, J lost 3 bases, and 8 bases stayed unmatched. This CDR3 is CASSSGTVFYEQYF. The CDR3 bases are TGTGCCAGCAGCTCCGGGACAGTATTCTACGAGCAGTACTTC.

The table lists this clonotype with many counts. CDR3 in amino acids: CASSYSRVGATDQETQYF. CDR3 in DNA: TGTGCCAGCAGTTACTCGAGGGTTGGGGCAACCGACCAAGAGACCCAGTACTTC. The chain carries TRBV6-2 or TRBV6-3 and TRBJ2-5, with D tentatively TRBD1 or TRBD2 (5 bases each). The CDR3 contains 18 residues. The germline V gene has CDR1 MNHEY and CDR2 SVGEGT. The V and J ends lost 0 bases and 0 bases respectively, with 17 bases between them.

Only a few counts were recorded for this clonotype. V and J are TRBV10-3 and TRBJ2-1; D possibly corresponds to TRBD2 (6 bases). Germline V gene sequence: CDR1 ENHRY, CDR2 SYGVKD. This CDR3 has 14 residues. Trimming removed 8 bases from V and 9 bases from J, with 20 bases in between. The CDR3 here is CAIFSGGTGGEQFF. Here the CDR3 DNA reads TGTGCCATCTTTTCCGGGGGAACTGGGGGTGAGCAGTTCTTC.

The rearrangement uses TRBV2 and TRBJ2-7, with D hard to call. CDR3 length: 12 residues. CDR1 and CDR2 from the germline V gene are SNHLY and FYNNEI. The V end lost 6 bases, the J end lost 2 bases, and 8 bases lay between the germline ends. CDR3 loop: CASRDGPYEQYF. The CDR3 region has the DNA TGTGCCAGCAGGGACGGACCCTACGAGCAGTACTTC.

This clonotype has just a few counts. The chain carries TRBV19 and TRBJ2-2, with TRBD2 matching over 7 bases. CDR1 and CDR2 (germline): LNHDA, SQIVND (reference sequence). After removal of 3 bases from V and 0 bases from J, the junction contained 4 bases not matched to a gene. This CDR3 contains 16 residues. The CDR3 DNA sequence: TGTGCCAGTAGTATCTCCACTAGCGCGAACACCGGGGAGCTGTTTTTT. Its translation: CASSISTSANTGELFF.

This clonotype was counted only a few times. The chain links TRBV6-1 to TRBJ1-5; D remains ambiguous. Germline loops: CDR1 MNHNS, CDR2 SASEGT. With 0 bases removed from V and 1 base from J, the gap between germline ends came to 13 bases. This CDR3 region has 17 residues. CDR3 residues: CASSEAVDSRSNQPQHF. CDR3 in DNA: TGTGCCAGCAGTGAAGCTGTAGATTCTAGGAGCAATCAGCCCCAGCATTTT.

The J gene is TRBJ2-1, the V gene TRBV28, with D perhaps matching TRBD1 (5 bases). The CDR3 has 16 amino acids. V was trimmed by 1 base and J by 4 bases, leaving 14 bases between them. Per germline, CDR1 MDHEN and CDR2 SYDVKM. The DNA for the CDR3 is TGTGCCAGCAGTTTATCAACGCTTCAGGGATACAATGAGCAGTTCTTC. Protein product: CASSLSTLQGYNEQFF.

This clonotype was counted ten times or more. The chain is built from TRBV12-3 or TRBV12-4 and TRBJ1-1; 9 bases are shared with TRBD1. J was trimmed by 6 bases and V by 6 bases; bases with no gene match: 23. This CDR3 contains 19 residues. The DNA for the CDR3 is TGTGCCAGCAGAAACCCTTCCGACAGGGGGGGAAAAGGTAACGCTGAAGCTTTCTTT. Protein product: CASRNPSDRGGKGNAEAFF.

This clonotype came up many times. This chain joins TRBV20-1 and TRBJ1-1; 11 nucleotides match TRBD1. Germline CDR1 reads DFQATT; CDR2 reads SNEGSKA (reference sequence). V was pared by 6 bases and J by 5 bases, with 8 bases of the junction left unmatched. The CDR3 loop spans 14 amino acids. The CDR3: CSATDRGRWTEAFF. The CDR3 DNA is TGCAGTGCAACGGACAGGGGGCGATGGACTGAAGCTTTCTTT.

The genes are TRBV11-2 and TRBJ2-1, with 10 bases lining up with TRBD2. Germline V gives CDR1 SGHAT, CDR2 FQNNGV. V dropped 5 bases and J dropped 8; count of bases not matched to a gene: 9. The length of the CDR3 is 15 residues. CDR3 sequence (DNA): TGTGCCAGCAGCGCGAGCGGGAGGGCCCTCCATGAGCAGTTCTTC. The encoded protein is CASSASGRALHEQFF.

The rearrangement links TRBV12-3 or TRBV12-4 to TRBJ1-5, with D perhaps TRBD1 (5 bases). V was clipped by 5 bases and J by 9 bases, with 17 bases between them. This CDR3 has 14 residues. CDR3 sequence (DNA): TGTGCCAGCAGTCGAGGACATAGCAGGAGGCCCCAGCATTTT. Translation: CASSRGHSRRPQHF.

As DNA, the CDR3 is TGTGCCAGCTCGTGGGGTGTCCCTAACAATGAGCAGTTCTTC. It translates to CASSWGVPNNEQFF. The rearrangement uses TRBV27 and TRBJ2-1; D remains ambiguous. This CDR3 comprises 14 residues. V dropped 8 bases and J dropped 5 bases, with 16 bases sitting between them. Germline CDR1 and CDR2: MNHEY and SMNVEV (reference sequence).

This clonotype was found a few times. CDR3 loop: CSVEGTGSTGELFF. CDR3 DNA: TGCAGCGTTGAAGGGACAGGGAGCACCGGGGAGCTGTTTTTT. The chain has TRBV29-1 and TRBJ2-2; 8 nucleotides agree with TRBD1. In germline, CDR1 is SQVTM, CDR2 ANQGSEA. The V segment lost 1 base and the J segment 4 bases; nucleotides outside the gene matches: 2. The CDR3 extends over 14 amino acids.

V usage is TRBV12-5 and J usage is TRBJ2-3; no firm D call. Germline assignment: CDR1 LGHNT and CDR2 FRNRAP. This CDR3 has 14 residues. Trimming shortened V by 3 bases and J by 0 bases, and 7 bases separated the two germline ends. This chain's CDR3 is CASGFAVSTDTQYF. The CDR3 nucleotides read TGTGCTAGTGGTTTCGCGGTAAGCACAGATACGCAGTATTTT.

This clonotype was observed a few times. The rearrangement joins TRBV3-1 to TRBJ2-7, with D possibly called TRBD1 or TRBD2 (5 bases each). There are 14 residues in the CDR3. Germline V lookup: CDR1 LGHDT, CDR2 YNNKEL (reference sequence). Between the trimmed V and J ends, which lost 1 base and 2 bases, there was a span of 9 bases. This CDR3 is CASSQGLGAYEQYF. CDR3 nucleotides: TGTGCCAGCAGCCAAGGGCTGGGGGCCTACGAGCAGTACTTC.

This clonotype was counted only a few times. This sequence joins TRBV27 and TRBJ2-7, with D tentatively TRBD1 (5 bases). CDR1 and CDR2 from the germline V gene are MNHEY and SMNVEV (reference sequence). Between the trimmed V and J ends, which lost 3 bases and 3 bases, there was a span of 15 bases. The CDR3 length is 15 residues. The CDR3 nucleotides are TGTGCCAGCAGTTTCGACCCCCAGGGCTACTACGAGCAGTACTTC. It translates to CASSFDPQGYYEQYF.

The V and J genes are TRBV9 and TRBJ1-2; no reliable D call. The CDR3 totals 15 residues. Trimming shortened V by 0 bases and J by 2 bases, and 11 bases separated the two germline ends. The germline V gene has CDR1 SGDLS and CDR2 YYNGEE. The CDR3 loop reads CASSVGPLINYGYTF. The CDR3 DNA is TGTGCCAGCAGCGTAGGCCCTTTAATCAACTATGGCTACACCTTC.

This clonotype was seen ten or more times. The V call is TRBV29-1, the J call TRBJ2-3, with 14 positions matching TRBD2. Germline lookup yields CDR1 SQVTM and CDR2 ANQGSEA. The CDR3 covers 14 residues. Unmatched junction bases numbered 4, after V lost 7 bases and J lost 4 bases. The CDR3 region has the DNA TGCAGCGGTGGGACTAGCGGGAGCGCAGATACGCAGTATTTT. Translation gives CSGGTSGSADTQYF.

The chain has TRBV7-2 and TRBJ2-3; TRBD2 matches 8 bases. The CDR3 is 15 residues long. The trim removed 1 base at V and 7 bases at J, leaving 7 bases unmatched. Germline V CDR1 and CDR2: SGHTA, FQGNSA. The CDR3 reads CASSLVVAGGNTQYF. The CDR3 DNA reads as TGTGCCAGCAGCTTAGTCGTGGCGGGGGGCAATACGCAGTATTTT.

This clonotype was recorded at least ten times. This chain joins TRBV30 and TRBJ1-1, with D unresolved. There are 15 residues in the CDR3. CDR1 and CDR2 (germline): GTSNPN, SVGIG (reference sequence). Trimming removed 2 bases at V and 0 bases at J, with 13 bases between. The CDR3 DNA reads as TGTGCCTGGAGTAAAGCCAGGACTATGAACACTGAAGCTTTCTTT. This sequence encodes CAWSKARTMNTEAFF.

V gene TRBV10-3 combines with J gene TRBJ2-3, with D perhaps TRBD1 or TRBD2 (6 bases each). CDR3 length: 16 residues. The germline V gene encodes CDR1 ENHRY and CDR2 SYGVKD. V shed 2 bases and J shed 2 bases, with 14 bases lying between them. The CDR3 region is CAISEVGGRATDTQYF. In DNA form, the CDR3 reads TGTGCCATCAGTGAGGTGGGGGGCCGGGCCACAGATACGCAGTATTTT.

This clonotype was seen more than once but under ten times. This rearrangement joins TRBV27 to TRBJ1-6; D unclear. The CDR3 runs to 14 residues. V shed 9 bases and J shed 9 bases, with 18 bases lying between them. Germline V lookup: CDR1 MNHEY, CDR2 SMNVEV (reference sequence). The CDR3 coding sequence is TGTGCCAGTTCGACGGTCCTGCAAGGTTCACCCCTCCACTTT. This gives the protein CASSTVLQGSPLHF.

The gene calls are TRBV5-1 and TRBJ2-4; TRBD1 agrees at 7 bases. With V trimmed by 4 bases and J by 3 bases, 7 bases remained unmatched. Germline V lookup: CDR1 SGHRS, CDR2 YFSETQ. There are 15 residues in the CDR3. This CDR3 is CASSPPWDSKNIQYF. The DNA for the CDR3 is TGCGCCAGCAGCCCTCCCTGGGACAGCAAAAACATTCAGTACTTC.

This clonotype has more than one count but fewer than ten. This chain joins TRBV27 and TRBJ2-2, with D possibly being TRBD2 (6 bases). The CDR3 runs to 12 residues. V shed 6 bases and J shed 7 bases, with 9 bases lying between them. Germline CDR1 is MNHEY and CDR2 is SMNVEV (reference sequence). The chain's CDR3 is CASRRGGGELFF. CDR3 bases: TGTGCCAGCAGACGGGGAGGCGGGGAGCTGTTTTTT.

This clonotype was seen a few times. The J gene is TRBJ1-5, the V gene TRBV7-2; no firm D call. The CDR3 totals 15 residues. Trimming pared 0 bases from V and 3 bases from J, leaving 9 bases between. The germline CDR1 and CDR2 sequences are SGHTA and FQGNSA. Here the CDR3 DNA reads TGTGCCAGCAGCTTAGCCCCAAAGAACAATCAGCCCCAGCATTTT. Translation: CASSLAPKNNQPQHF.